This T cell receptor (beta chain) derives from a study of beta chain features in type 1 diabetes. What was sequenced were expressed TCRB transcripts, since all of the isolated RNA had been reverse transcribed. Produced via immunoSEQ multiplex PCR; TCRdb's table is partial and in-frame only. The sample carries about 260,000 clones, 20% recorded once. One heparinised blood draw averaging roughly 100 mL was given by each donor. Findings and caveats of the study: Significant though moderate, a shortening of TCRB CDR3s appeared in all four CD4+ subsets of Type 1 diabetes patients. Healthy donors had naive, central memory and Treg TCRB repertoires that appeared less similar than those seen among patients.

The CDR3 sequence is 15 residues long. V lost 4 bases to trimming and J lost 2 bases, with 13 bases between them. Per germline, CDR1 SGHRS and CDR2 YFSETQ. This clone was detected only once. Its antigen is unidentified. The sample taken for sequencing was naive CD4+ T cells from blood. The chain carries TRBV5-1 and TRBJ2-1; tentatively, D is TRBD1 (6 bases). This clonotype was obtained from a woman aged 40 to 50 with type 1 diabetes. The CDR3 DNA reads TGCGCCAGCAGCCAGACAGGCGAGCCCTACAATGAGCAGTTCTTC. It is translated as CASSQTGEPYNEQFF.